This T cell receptor (beta chain) was recovered during a study of cytomegalovirus exposure and HLA in healthy donors. Study details: Of 398 genotyped donors, 65% to 85% clustered with self-reported Caucasian donors.

Study-level points and caveats: Presence/absence analyses assumed roughly uniform sequencing depth across donors. According to reports, the classifier identified cytomegalovirus status with high specificity and sensitivity.

The CDR3 is made up of 18 amino acids. CDR1 is SGHTA, CDR2 FQGNSA, per germline. Trimming took 5 bases from V and 2 from J; bases not matched to a gene: 15. PCR used 60 Vbeta primers and 13 Jbeta primers. The method was immunoSEQ multiplex PCR; TCRdb's version includes in-frame clones alone and lacks a portion of them. Found here are about 190,000 clones, over 60% of them singletons; the top ten hold about 4.6%. This clone was observed a handful of times. Its antigen is still unknown. The chain has TRBV7-2 and TRBJ2-5; 9 nucleotides line up with TRBD2. The receptor was derived from a man younger than 40 in good health and CMV-seropositive. Material: PBMCs. The CDR3 DNA reads TGTGCCAGCAGCCAAAGGTCCAGCGGGGGGCCCCTTCAAGAGACCCAGTACTTC. Its protein is CASSQRSSGGPLQETQYF.